The present entry profiles one T cell receptor beta chain with its context. What it recognizes is unknown. Profiled with immunoSEQ multiplex PCR; TCRdb holds only in-frame clones, not every one. The sample carries fewer than 200,000 clones, 85% to 95% recorded once. The data derive from a study of T cell responses to AZD1222 COVID-19 vaccine. Study background: Analysis merged second doses at about 4 or about 12 weeks.

Study conclusions and caveats: Dominant at 160-218 and 743-854, vaccine-associated CD4 TCRs also spanned spike. Donors were largely white British and mainly female; clonal diversity was possibly underestimated.

Germline V lookup: CDR1 MNHEY, CDR2 SVGAGI. The ends were cut back, 0 bases at V and 6 bases at J, with 8 bases in the middle. CDR3 length: 13 amino acids. The rearrangement joins TRBV6-5 to TRBJ1-2; tentative D call: TRBD1 (5 bases). This sequence originates from an adult in good health. The sequences come from peripheral blood, collected on day 0 of AZD1222 vaccination. The CDR3 nucleotides read TGTGCCAGCAGTTACTCGATGGGGGATGGCTACACCTTC. Translation gives CASSYSMGDGYTF.